The 32 T cell receptor beta chains listed next were all sequenced from one sample in a study of beta chain features in type 1 diabetes. Study results and limitations: TCRB CDR3s from Type 1 diabetes patients were moderately but significantly shorter in all four CD4+ subsets.

These receptors' targets are unknown. The whole isolated RNA underwent reverse transcription, so sequencing captured expressed TCRB transcripts. TCRdb's table, derived via immunoSEQ multiplex PCR, lists solely in-frame clones and lacks some. The sample contains 400,000 or so clones, 10% to 15% of which appear only once. Sequences were obtained from naive CD4+ T cells from blood. The origin of the receptors is a woman between 18 and 29 years old with type 1 diabetes.

There are a few counts of this clone. V gene TRBV30 combines with J gene TRBJ2-7; TRBD2 aligns across 10 bases. CDR3 length: 15 amino acids. In germline, CDR1 is GTSNPN, CDR2 SVGIG (reference sequence). The trim removed 2 bases at V and 7 bases at J, leaving 11 bases unmatched. CDR3 sequence (DNA): TGTGCCTGGAGTCCCTCCCCAGCGGGAGGGAAGGAGCAGTACTTC. This translates into CAWSPSPAGGKEQYF.

The gene calls are TRBV28 and TRBJ2-7; D unresolved. Germline CDR1 is MDHEN and CDR2 is SYDVKM. V lost 6 bases to trimming and J lost 2 bases, with 5 bases between them. The CDR3 runs to 11 residues. The CDR3 loop reads CASRTAYEQYF. For the CDR3, the DNA is TGTGCCAGCAGAACGGCCTACGAGCAGTACTTC.

This clone has more than one count but fewer than ten. J is TRBJ2-7 and V is TRBV28; TRBD2 aligns across 9 bases. The CDR3 spans 14 residues. The germline V gene encodes CDR1 MDHEN and CDR2 SYDVKM. The trim removed 8 bases at V and 1 base at J, leaving 6 bases unmatched. The CDR3 spells CASVGLAGSYEQYF. CDR3 in DNA: TGTGCCAGCGTTGGGCTAGCGGGATCCTACGAGCAGTACTTC.

The table lists this clone with a few counts. The V gene is TRBV5-5, the J gene TRBJ2-5; 7 bases align to TRBD2. The CDR3 is made up of 16 amino acids. Germline V gene lookup returns CDR1 SGHKS and CDR2 YYEKEE (reference sequence). V dropped 6 bases and J dropped 5; count of bases not matched to a gene: 16. CDR3 DNA: TGTGCCAGCACCACTTTGTGGGGAGGGCCTCGGGAGACCCAGTACTTC. This codes for CASTTLWGGPRETQYF.

The rearrangement uses TRBV5-4 and TRBJ1-1; 11 bases map to TRBD1. CDR3 size: 15 residues. The ends lost 4 bases at V and 4 bases at J; junction bases unmatched: 6. Germline V lookup: CDR1 SGHNT, CDR2 YYREEE (reference sequence). DNA of the CDR3: TGTGCCAGCAGCCCACCCGGGACAGGGGGCACTGAAGCTTTCTTT. This encodes CASSPPGTGGTEAFF.

There are a few counts of this clone. The chain has TRBV14 and TRBJ1-1; D possibly corresponds to TRBD1 (6 bases). V was trimmed by 4 bases and J by 7 bases, leaving 16 bases between them. Germline lookup yields CDR1 SGHDN and CDR2 FVKESK. This CDR3 spans 14 amino acids. CDR3 residues: CASSRAGVGLEAFF. CDR3 DNA sequence: TGTGCCAGCAGCCGGGCAGGGGTTGGACTTGAAGCTTTCTTT.

This clone was recorded a few times. The chain employs TRBV28 and TRBJ2-1; D call uncertain. The CDR3 length is 14 residues. Germline V gives CDR1 MDHEN, CDR2 SYDVKM. Trimming left V 3 bases short and J 8 bases short, with 14 bases between. CDR3 protein: CASSFNSLGDEQFF. The CDR3 DNA reads TGTGCCAGCAGTTTCAACAGCCTGGGCGATGAGCAGTTCTTC.

This sequence joins TRBV5-1 and TRBJ1-4; D not resolved. The length of the CDR3 is 13 residues. CDR1 SGHRS and CDR2 YFSETQ come from the germline V gene. The germline V and J ends were trimmed by 4 bases and 3 bases, with 7 bases remaining between them. The DNA of the CDR3 is TGCGCCAGCAGCCGGGAGTCTAATGAAAAACTGTTTTTT. Translating it yields CASSRESNEKLFF. The whole variable domain, filled in from reference TRBV5-1 and TRBJ1-4, reads KAGVTQTPRYLIKTRGQQVTLSCSPISGHRSVSWYQQTPGQGLQFLFEYFSETQRNKGNFPGRFSGRQFSNSRSEMNVSTLELGDSALYLCASSRESNEKLFFGSGTQLSVL.

This clone was found a few times. J is TRBJ2-1 and V is TRBV11-2; 8 bases align to TRBD2. After removal of 5 bases from V and 8 bases from J, the junction contained 5 bases not matched to a gene. Germline CDR1 is SGHAT and CDR2 is FQNNGV. The CDR3 runs to 13 residues. The CDR3 loop reads CASSKTSVYEQFF. The CDR3 nucleotides are TGTGCCAGCAGCAAGACTAGCGTCTATGAGCAGTTCTTC.

This clone has a handful of counts. The J gene is TRBJ1-4, the V gene TRBV9; no reliable D call. The CDR3 spans 14 residues. Per the germline V gene, CDR1 is SGDLS and CDR2 is YYNGEE. V was trimmed by 4 bases and J by 4 bases, leaving 11 bases between them. The CDR3 DNA is TGTGCCAGCAGCCTAGAGACACGTAATGAAAAACTGTTTTTT. Protein product: CASSLETRNEKLFF.

This clone was found a few times. The rearrangement links TRBV12-5 to TRBJ2-1; 10 bases are shared with TRBD2. CDR1 LGHNT and CDR2 FRNRAP come from the germline V gene. V gave up 0 bases and J gave up 3 bases; unmatched junction bases: 2. This CDR3 contains 16 residues. CDR3 DNA sequence: TGTGCTAGTGGTTTGGTAAGGACTAGCGGCTACAATGAGCAGTTCTTC. Amino acids: CASGLVRTSGYNEQFF.

The chain recombines TRBV27 with TRBJ2-2, with 10 positions matching TRBD2. The V segment lost 5 bases and the J segment 4 bases; nucleotides outside the gene matches: 4. The CDR3 consists of 15 residues. Germline V gene data show CDR1 as MNHEY and CDR2 as SMNVEV (reference sequence). The CDR3 region is CASSGSGGGTGELFF. The CDR3 DNA follows: TGTGCCAGCAGTGGGAGCGGGGGGGGCACCGGGGAGCTGTTTTTT.

The genes are TRBV10-3 and TRBJ2-5; possibly TRBD2 for D (5 bases). This CDR3 contains 14 residues. Germline V gene lookup returns CDR1 ENHRY and CDR2 SYGVKD. The ends were cut back, 6 bases at V and 2 bases at J, with 13 bases in the middle. The CDR3 reads CAISGPGSQETQYF. The CDR3 bases are TGTGCCATCAGCGGCCCGGGGAGTCAAGAGACCCAGTACTTC.

This clone showed up just a few times. The V and J genes are TRBV4-3 and TRBJ2-4, with D possibly TRBD2 on 6 matching bases. Germline loops: CDR1 LGHNA, CDR2 YSLEER. The germline V and J ends were trimmed by 0 bases and 6 bases, with 9 bases remaining between them. The CDR3 runs to 14 residues. Here the CDR3 reads CASSQDLTRNIQYF. CDR3 bases: TGCGCCAGCAGCCAAGATCTGACTAGAAACATTCAGTACTTC.

This clone occurred a few times. V usage is TRBV7-9 and J usage is TRBJ2-3, with a possible D match to TRBD1 (5 bases). The germline V gene encodes CDR1 SEHNR and CDR2 FQNEAQ (reference sequence). CDR3 length equals 15 residues. Trimming took off 8 bases at V and 7 bases at J, with 22 bases between the two ends. The CDR3 region is CASAPMLGRSNTQYF. CDR3 nucleotide sequence: TGTGCCAGCGCCCCTATGTTGGGGCGGTCAAATACGCAGTATTTT.

The chain links TRBV6-1 to TRBJ1-3; D is unclear. Germline CDR1 and CDR2: MNHNS and SASEGT. The germline V and J ends were trimmed by 6 bases and 0 bases, with 6 bases remaining between them. The CDR3 runs 13 residues. CDR3 in DNA: TGTGCCAGCAGCGGGAGCTCTGGAAACACCATATATTTT. Translated, it gives CASSGSSGNTIYF.

This rearrangement joins TRBV4-3 to TRBJ2-7, with D perhaps TRBD2 (5 bases). V was pared by 0 bases and J by 1 base, with 13 bases between. The germline CDR1 and CDR2 sequences are LGHNA and YSLEER. The CDR3 is 16 residues long. This chain's CDR3 is CASSQEGTTGSYEQYF. The CDR3 region has the DNA TGCGCCAGCAGCCAAGAAGGAACAACGGGATCCTACGAGCAGTACTTC.

This clone was counted between two and nine times. The chain recombines TRBV11-2 with TRBJ2-2; 7 positions match TRBD2. CDR1 and CDR2 from the germline V gene are SGHAT and FQNNGV. The length of the CDR3 is 16 residues. V shed 1 base and J 7 bases; nucleotides not matched to a gene: 9. Here the CDR3 reads CASSLGGAGYSGELFF. In nucleotides, the CDR3 is TGTGCCAGCAGCTTAGGCGGAGCGGGGTATAGCGGGGAGCTGTTTTTT.

This clone was seen more than once but under ten times. The gene calls are TRBV4-3 and TRBJ2-2; 7 positions agree with TRBD1. The CDR3 is 18 residues long. Unmatched junction bases numbered 9, after V lost 0 bases and J lost 2 bases. CDR1 and CDR2 (germline): LGHNA, YSLEER. CDR3 residues: CASSQEMDRPRNTGELFF. DNA for the CDR3: TGCGCCAGCAGCCAAGAAATGGACAGGCCACGTAACACCGGGGAGCTGTTTTTT.

A few counts support this clone. V is TRBV9 and J is TRBJ2-2; weak D call: TRBD1 (6 bases). Trimming pared 4 bases from V and 5 bases from J, leaving 15 bases between. Germline V lookup: CDR1 SGDLS, CDR2 YYNGEE. The length of the CDR3 is 15 residues. The CDR3 spells CASSPEQGRTGELFF. The CDR3 nucleotides are TGTGCCAGCAGCCCCGAACAGGGAAGGACCGGGGAGCTGTTTTTT.

The V and J genes are TRBV2 and TRBJ2-5, with TRBD1 identical over 8 bases. The length of the CDR3 is 13 residues. The ends lost 11 bases at V and 6 bases at J; junction bases unmatched: 11. Per germline, CDR1 SNHLY and CDR2 FYNNEI. The CDR3 DNA reads TGTGCCGGGGGGACAGGAGAACGGCAGACCCAGTACTTC. Translation: CAGGTGERQTQYF.

The chain recombines TRBV9 with TRBJ2-2; 8 nucleotides agree with TRBD2. The V gene's germline CDR1 is SGDLS and CDR2 YYNGEE. V shed 2 bases and J 5 bases; nucleotides not matched to a gene: 8. This CDR3 spans 16 amino acids. This chain's CDR3 is CASSVGGTSRTGELFF. For the CDR3, the DNA is TGTGCCAGCAGCGTGGGAGGGACTAGTCGGACCGGGGAGCTGTTTTTT.

The chain links TRBV4-3 to TRBJ1-6; the D gene is possibly TRBD1 (6 bases). Germline values: CDR1 LGHNA, CDR2 YSLEER. The CDR3 consists of 19 residues. The germline V and J ends were trimmed by 0 bases and 1 base, with 16 bases remaining between them. CDR3 bases: TGCGCCAGCAGCCAAGATTGGACAGCCCGAGAATCCTATAATTCACCCCTCCACTTT. It yields the protein CASSQDWTARESYNSPLHF.

This clone came up a few times. The gene calls are TRBV29-1 and TRBJ2-4, with D possibly matching TRBD2 (6 bases). Germline V CDR1 and CDR2: SQVTM, ANQGSEA. The V end was cut by 3 bases, the J end by 0 bases, with 9 bases between. CDR3 size: 14 residues. CDR3 bases: TGCAGCGTTGAGGGACTTTCAGCCAAAAACATTCAGTACTTC. This encodes CSVEGLSAKNIQYF.

The V gene is TRBV20-1, the J gene TRBJ2-7; D is unclear. CDR1 and CDR2 from the germline V gene are DFQATT and SNEGSKA (reference sequence). The CDR3 totals 11 residues. Trimming removed 3 bases from V and 5 bases from J, with 8 bases in between. The chain's CDR3 is CSASLGHEQYF. CDR3 DNA: TGCAGTGCTAGCCTCGGTCACGAGCAGTACTTC.

This clone was recorded a few times. The rearrangement uses TRBV5-6 and TRBJ2-7, with a possible D match to TRBD2 (5 bases). The CDR3 consists of 17 residues. Per the germline V gene, CDR1 is SGHDT and CDR2 is YYEEEE. V gave up 0 bases and J gave up 0 bases, with 16 bases separating them. The CDR3 region has the DNA TGTGCCAGCAGCTTGGCGATAGCGAGCTACTCCTCCTACGAGCAGTACTTC. This sequence encodes CASSLAIASYSSYEQYF.

The J gene is TRBJ1-5, the V gene TRBV29-1; 8 bases map to TRBD1. CDR3 length equals 14 residues. V lost 6 bases and J lost 0; bases outside the gene matches: 4. Per germline, CDR1 SQVTM and CDR2 ANQGSEA. CDR3 sequence reads: CSVVDRDSNQPQHF. The CDR3 DNA reads TGCAGCGTCGTGGACAGGGATAGCAATCAGCCCCAGCATTTT.

This clone was observed a few times. The chain is built from TRBV29-1 and TRBJ2-1, with 9 nucleotides matching TRBD2. V trimming: 6 bases; J trimming: 1 base; junction bases outside the gene matches: 10. Germline V gene data show CDR1 as SQVTM and CDR2 as ANQGSEA. The CDR3 has 16 residues. The CDR3 DNA follows: TGCAGCGTGCCCGGAGCGGGAGGAGGGTCCTACAATGAGCAGTTCTTC. Amino acid sequence: CSVPGAGGGSYNEQFF.

This clone was detected a few times. The V call is TRBV5-1, the J call TRBJ2-2; D is possibly TRBD2 (6 bases). The CDR3 extends over 14 amino acids. In germline, CDR1 is SGHRS, CDR2 YFSETQ. V shed 3 bases and J shed 5 bases, with 11 bases lying between them. The CDR3 DNA is TGCGCCAGCAGCTCCAGCGGACTAACCGGGGAGCTGTTTTTT. This encodes CASSSSGLTGELFF. The variable domain in full, with the rest retrieved from reference TRBV5-1 and TRBJ2-2, is KAGVTQTPRYLIKTRGQQVTLSCSPISGHRSVSWYQQTPGQGLQFLFEYFSETQRNKGNFPGRFSGRQFSNSRSEMNVSTLELGDSALYLCASSSSGLTGELFFGEGSRLTVL.

V is TRBV25-1 and J is TRBJ2-1, with TRBD1 matching 8 bases. The CDR3 extends over 14 amino acids. Germline loops: CDR1 MGHDK, CDR2 SYGVNS. V was pared by 3 bases and J by 8 bases, with 6 bases of the junction left unmatched. The CDR3 here is CASSDPGQGYEQFF. CDR3 bases: TGTGCCAGCAGTGACCCCGGACAGGGCTATGAGCAGTTCTTC.

The chain couples TRBV7-2 to TRBJ2-5, with TRBD2 matching 10 bases. The germline gives CDR1 SGHTA, CDR2 FQGNSA. This CDR3 contains 16 residues. J was trimmed by 5 bases and V by 1 base; bases with no gene match: 7. The CDR3 loop reads CASSLGVAGGRETQYF. Written as DNA, the CDR3 is TGTGCCAGCAGCTTAGGGGTAGCGGGGGGCCGGGAGACCCAGTACTTC.

This clone was counted a few times. The chain recombines TRBV11-2 with TRBJ2-1; TRBD1 matches at 7 bases. The CDR3 spans 13 residues. J lost 9 bases, V lost 5 bases, and 7 bases had no gene match. Looked up from germline, CDR1 is SGHAT and CDR2 is FQNNGV. The CDR3, as DNA: TGTGCCAGCAGCATCACAGGGGTTACTGAGCAGTTCTTC. This translates into CASSITGVTEQFF.